This T cell receptor (beta chain) was retrieved from a study of blood T cell repertoires in COVID-19 (dated by TCRdb to the early 2020s). With respect to the entire study: Collaborator samples came from the United States, Italy and Spain and covered acute and convalescent phases of COVID-19. Samples were obtained from the ongoing ImmuneRACE study (first 160 participants) and from over 1,000 subjects provided by 6 global collaborators. Subjects who had been exposed to COVID-19, were actively infected with it, or had recovered from it provided the deeply sampled blood TCRbeta repertoires that made up the dataset. Where available, HLA class I and class II types were taken from metadata supplied by the sample provider and were not determined by assay-based typing. Sample metadata almost always included a de-identified subject ID, COVID-19 status, age in years and sex. The material from the prospective study consisted of cDNA or gDNA derived from T cells, B-cell-depleted T cells, or PBMCs. The repertoires were released in a freely available public database intended as a resource for research on the immune response to SARS-CoV-2. Overall study outcomes, separate from this receptor: Clinical and demographic metadata were provided uncurated, with the amount varying by source and participant.

TCRbeta CDR3 regions were amplified from genomic DNA by means of the immunoSEQ Assay, a bias-controlled multiplex PCR. Per the source publication's procedure: Nucleated cell counts per sample were estimated from amplification of reference gene primers within the assay. To quantify the absolute abundance of each unique TCRbeta CDR3 rearrangement, sequence reads were collapsed and filtered. Productive Simpson clonality was computed per sample as the square root of Simpson's diversity index over productive rearrangements. TCRdb provides this immuneACCESS table in a form limited to in-frame rearrangements. Some clones are lacking; in checked studies, under half of them reflect an unresolved V gene, and why the rest are absent is not known. Clone size and V and J calls were adopted from that table, with D and trimming inferred from the DNA. The sample yields more than 120,000 clones; just under 90% were counted once. The ten top clones hold roughly 8% of the sample.

Reading the germline V gene (reference sequence) gives CDR1 GTSNPN and CDR2 SVGIG. The CDR3 numbers 12 residues from cysteine through phenylalanine. The retained sequence is limited to the CDR3, 36 bases, with the frame set at the first base. Trimming takes 4 bases from V and 7 bases from J, and the germline ends sit 11 bases apart. Collaborating institutions collected whole blood in K2EDTA tubes following their own protocols. For TCRbeta analysis, collaborator samples were shipped as frozen whole blood, as isolated PBMCs, or as DNA extracted from either sample type. Turning to this clone: Its antigen has not been determined. No much larger clone is present one base from it, and per-base qualities are unavailable.

The specimen was peripheral blood. The TCR sequence derives from a woman aged 45 to 65 with active or convalescent COVID-19. Recombination linked TRBV30 to TRBJ1-3; the D gene remains uncertain. The DNA is as follows: TGTGCCTGGACCGTGTCGGGGAACACCATATATTTT. This encodes CAWTVSGNTIYF.